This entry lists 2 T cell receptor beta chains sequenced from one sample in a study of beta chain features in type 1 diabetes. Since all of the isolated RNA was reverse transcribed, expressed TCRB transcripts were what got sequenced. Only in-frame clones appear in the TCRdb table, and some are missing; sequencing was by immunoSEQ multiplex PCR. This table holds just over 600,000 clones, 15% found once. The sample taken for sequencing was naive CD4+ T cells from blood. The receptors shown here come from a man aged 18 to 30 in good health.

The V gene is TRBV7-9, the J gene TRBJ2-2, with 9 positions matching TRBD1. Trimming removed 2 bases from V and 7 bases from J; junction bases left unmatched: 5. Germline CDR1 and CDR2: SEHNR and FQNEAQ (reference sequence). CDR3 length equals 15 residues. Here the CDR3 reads CASSLRTGVYGELFF. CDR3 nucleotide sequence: TGTGCCAGCAGCTTAAGGACAGGGGTGTACGGGGAGCTGTTTTTT.

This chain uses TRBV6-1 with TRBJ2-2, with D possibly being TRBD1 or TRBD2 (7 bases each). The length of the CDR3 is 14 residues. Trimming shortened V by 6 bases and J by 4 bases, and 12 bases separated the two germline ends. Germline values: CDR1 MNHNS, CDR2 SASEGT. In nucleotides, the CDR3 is TGTGCCAGCAGCAGGGGGGGAGTCACCGGGGAGCTGTTTTTT. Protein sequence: CASSRGGVTGELFF.